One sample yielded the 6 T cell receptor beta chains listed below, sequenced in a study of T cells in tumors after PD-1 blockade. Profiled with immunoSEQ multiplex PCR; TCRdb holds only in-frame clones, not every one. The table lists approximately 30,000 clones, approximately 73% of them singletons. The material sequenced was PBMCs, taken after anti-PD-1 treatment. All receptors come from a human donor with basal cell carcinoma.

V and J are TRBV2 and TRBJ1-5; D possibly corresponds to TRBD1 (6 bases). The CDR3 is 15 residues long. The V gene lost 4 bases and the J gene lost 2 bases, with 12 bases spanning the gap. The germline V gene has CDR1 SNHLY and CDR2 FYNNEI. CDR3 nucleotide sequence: TGTGCCAGCAGTGTGGGGGCTTGGGGCAATCAGCCCCAGCATTTT. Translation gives CASSVGAWGNQPQHF.

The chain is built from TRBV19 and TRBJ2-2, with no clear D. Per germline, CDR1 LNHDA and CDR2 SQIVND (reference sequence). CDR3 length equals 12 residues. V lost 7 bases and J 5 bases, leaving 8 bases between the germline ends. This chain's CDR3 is CASITRTGELFF. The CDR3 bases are TGTGCCAGTATAACTCGGACCGGGGAGCTGTTTTTT.

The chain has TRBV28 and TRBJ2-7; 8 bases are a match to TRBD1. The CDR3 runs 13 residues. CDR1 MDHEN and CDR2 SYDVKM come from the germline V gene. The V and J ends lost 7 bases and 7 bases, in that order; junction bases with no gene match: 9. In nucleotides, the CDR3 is TGTGCCAGCACCCAGGGGGCAGGGTGGGAGCAGTACTTC. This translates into CASTQGAGWEQYF.

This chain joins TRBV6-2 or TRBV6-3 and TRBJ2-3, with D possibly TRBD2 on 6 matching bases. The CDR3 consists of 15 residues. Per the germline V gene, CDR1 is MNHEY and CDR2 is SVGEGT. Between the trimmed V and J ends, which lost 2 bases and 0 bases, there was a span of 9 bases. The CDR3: CASSYTGTSTDTQYF. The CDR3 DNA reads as TGTGCCAGCAGTTACACCGGGACTAGCACAGATACGCAGTATTTT.

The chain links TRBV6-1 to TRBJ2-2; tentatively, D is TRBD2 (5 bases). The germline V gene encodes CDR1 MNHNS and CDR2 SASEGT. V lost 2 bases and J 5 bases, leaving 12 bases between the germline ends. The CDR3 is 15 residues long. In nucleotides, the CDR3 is TGTGCCAGCAGTGAAAAGAGGTCGGGGACCGGGGAGCTGTTTTTT. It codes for CASSEKRSGTGELFF.

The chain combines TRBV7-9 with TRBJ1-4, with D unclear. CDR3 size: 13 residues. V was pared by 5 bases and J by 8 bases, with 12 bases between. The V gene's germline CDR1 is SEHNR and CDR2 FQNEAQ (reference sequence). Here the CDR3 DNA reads TGTGCCAGCAGCATAGACCCTAGAGAAAAACTGTTTTTT. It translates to CASSIDPREKLFF.